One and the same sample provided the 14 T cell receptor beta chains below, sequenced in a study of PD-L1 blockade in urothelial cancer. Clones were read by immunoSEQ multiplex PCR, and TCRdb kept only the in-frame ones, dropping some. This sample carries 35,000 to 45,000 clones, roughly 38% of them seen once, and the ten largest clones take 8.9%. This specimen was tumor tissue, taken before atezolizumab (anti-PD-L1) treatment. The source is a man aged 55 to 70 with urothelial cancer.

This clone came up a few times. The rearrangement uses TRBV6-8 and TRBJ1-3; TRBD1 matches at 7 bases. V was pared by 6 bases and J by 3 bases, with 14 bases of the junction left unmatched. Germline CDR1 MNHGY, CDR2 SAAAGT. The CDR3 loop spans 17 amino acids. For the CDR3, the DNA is TGTGCCAGCAGGTCCGGGACAGTCGAAGGAGGTGGAAACACCATATATTTT. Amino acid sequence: CASRSGTVEGGGNTIYF.

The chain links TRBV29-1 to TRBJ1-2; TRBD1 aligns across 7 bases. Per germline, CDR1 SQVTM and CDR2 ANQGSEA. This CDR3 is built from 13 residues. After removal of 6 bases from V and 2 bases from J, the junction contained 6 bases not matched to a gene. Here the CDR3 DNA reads TGCAGCGTGGACGGGACAGCCAACTATGGCTACACCTTC. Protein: CSVDGTANYGYTF.

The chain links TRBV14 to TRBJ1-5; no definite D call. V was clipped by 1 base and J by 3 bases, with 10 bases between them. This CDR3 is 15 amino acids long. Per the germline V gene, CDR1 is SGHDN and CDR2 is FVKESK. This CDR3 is CASSQGGSHNQPQHF. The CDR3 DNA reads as TGTGCCAGCAGCCAAGGCGGGTCCCACAATCAGCCCCAGCATTTT.

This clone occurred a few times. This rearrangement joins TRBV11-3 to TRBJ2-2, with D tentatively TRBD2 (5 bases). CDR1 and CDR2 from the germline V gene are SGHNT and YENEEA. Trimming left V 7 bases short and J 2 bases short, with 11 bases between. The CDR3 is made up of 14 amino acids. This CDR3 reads CASTSRVNTGELFF. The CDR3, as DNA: TGTGCCAGCACCTCGAGGGTAAACACCGGGGAGCTGTTTTTT.

In DNA form, the CDR3 reads TGTGCCAGTGGGGGACAGTCCTCCTACGAGCAGTACTTC. Amino acids: CASGGQSSYEQYF. V and J are TRBV6-8 and TRBJ2-7, with TRBD1 matching 7 bases. The CDR3 sequence is 13 residues long. In germline, CDR1 is MNHGY, CDR2 SAAAGT. V trimming: 9 bases; J trimming: 0 bases; junction bases outside the gene matches: 5.

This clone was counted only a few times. CDR3 coding DNA: TGTGCCAGCCAACTCAGGCAGGGGGCTTACGAGCAGTACTTC. It translates to CASQLRQGAYEQYF. The J gene is TRBJ2-7, the V gene TRBV10-3, with 8 positions matching TRBD1. V shed 10 bases, J shed 4 bases, and the junction held 12 bases outside the gene matches. CDR1 and CDR2 (germline): ENHRY, SYGVKD. The CDR3 has 14 amino acids.

CDR3 loop: CASNPGGLAADTQYF. The CDR3 DNA follows: TGTGCCAGCAACCCGGGGGGACTAGCGGCAGATACGCAGTATTTT. The gene calls are TRBV6-8 and TRBJ2-3; 11 nucleotides line up with TRBD2. After removal of 7 bases from V and 4 bases from J, the junction contained 7 bases not matched to a gene. The germline V gene encodes CDR1 MNHGY and CDR2 SAAAGT. There are 15 residues in the CDR3.

The CDR3 DNA reads as TGCGCCAGCAGCCGGGAAGGGGGATTTGGAAACACCATATATTTT. Its protein product is CASSREGGFGNTIYF. J is TRBJ1-3 and V is TRBV5-1; weak D call: TRBD1 (6 bases). Germline assignment: CDR1 SGHRS and CDR2 YFSETQ. V shed 4 bases and J shed 3 bases, with 14 bases lying between them. The CDR3 consists of 15 residues.

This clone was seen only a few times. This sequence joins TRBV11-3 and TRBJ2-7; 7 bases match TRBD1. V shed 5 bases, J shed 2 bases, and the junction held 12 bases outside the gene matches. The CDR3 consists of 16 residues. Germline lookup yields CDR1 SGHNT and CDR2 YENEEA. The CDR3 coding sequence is TGTGCCAGCAGCCAAGGGCCGGGACAGAGAACCTACGAGCAGTACTTC. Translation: CASSQGPGQRTYEQYF.

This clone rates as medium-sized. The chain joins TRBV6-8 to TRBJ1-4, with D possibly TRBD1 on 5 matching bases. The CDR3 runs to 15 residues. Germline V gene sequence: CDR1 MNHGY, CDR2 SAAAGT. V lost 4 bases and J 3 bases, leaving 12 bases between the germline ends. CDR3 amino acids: CASSSPGASNEKLFF. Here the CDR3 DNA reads TGTGCCAGCAGTTCCCCCGGGGCGTCTAATGAAAAACTGTTTTTT.

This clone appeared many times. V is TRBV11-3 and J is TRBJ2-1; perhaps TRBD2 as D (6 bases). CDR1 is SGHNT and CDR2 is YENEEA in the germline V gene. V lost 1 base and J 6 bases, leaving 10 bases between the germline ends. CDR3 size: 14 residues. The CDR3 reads CASSLGETSNEQFF. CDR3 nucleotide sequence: TGTGCCAGCAGCTTAGGGGAGACTAGCAATGAGCAGTTCTTC.

CDR3 loop: CASSLMGLYNEQFF. The DNA for the CDR3 is TGTGCCAGCAGTTTAATGGGCCTCTACAATGAGCAGTTCTTC. The chain employs TRBV28 and TRBJ2-1, with unresolved D. The CDR3 runs to 14 residues. Trimming took off 2 bases at V and 3 bases at J, with 8 bases between the two ends. CDR1 and CDR2 (germline): MDHEN, SYDVKM.

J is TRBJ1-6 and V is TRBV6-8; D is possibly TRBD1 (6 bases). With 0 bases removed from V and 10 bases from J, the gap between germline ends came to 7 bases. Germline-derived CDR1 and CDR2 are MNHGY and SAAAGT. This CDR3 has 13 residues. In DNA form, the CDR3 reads TGTGCCAGCAGTTACTCGGGGGCCTCACCCCTCCACTTT. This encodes CASSYSGASPLHF.

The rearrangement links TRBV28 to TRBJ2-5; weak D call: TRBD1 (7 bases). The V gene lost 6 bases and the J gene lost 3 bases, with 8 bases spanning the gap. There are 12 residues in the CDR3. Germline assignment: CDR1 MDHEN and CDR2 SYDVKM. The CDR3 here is CASSRGEETQYF. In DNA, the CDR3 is TGTGCCAGCAGCAGGGGGGAAGAGACCCAGTACTTC.